This TCR beta chain is drawn from a study of shared clonotypes between healthy human individuals. The CDR3 has 15 residues. Germline CDR1 is MNHEY and CDR2 is SVGAGI. Trimming removed 4 bases at V and 1 base at J, with 14 bases between. Study-level findings and limits: Generation probabilities were higher for clonotypes shared across all four sorted-subset donors than for unshared ones.

Concerning this clone itself: Its antigen remains unidentified.

TCRdb keeps only in-frame clones here, not all; method: immunoSEQ multiplex PCR. Among about a million clones listed, around 74% were seen once. Sequences were obtained from memory CD4+ T cells sorted from blood. Subset given: CD45RA-negative fraction. The clonotype originates from a man aged 18 to 30 in good health. V gene TRBV6-5 combines with J gene TRBJ2-7, with D perhaps matching TRBD1 (6 bases). As DNA, the CDR3 is TGTGCCAGCAGTTCCATCTTAGGGGGATCCTACGAGCAGTACTTC. Translation gives CASSSILGGSYEQYF.